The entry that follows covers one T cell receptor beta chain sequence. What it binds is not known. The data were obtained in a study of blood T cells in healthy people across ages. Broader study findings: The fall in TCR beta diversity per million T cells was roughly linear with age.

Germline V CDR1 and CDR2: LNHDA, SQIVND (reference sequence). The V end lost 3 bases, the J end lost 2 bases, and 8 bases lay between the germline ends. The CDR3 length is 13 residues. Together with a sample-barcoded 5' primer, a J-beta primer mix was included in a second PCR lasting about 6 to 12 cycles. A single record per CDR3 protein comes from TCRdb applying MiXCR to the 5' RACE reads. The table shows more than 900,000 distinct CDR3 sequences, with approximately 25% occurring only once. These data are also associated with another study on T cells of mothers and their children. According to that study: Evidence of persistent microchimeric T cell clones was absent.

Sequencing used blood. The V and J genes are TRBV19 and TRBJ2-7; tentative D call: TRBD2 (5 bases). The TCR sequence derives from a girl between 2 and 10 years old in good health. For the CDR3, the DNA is TGTGCCAGTAGTATCTCCGGGGCCTACGAGCAGTACTTC. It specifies CASSISGAYEQYF.